This T cell receptor (beta chain) was retrieved from a study of cytomegalovirus exposure and HLA in healthy donors. Germline CDR1 and CDR2: MNHEY and SMNVEV (reference sequence). With V trimmed by 8 bases and J by 3 bases, 7 bases remained unmatched. CDR3 length equals 13 residues. Study-wide points: Whilst most TCR sequences proved rare, a subset of public TCRs occurred across many donors. Reports credit the classifier with highly specific, highly sensitive diagnosis of cytomegalovirus status.

This clone has just a few counts. Its antigen is unidentified. PCR employed 60 Vbeta and 13 Jbeta primers. TCRdb keeps only in-frame clones here, not all; method: immunoSEQ multiplex PCR. This table has 80,000 to 100,000 clones, over 55% appearing once. The sequencing sample was made of PBMCs. V usage is TRBV27 and J usage is TRBJ2-7; 7 nucleotides match TRBD1. The receptor's source is a woman aged 18-29 years in good health and CMV-seropositive. The CDR3 reads CASRPGTDYEQYF. The CDR3 bases are TGTGCCAGCCGCCCCGGGACAGACTACGAGCAGTACTTC.